A single sample is the source of the 17 T cell receptor beta chains below, sequenced in a study of blood T cell repertoires in COVID-19. The data were produced by immunoSEQ multiplex PCR, yet TCRdb's version contains in-frame clones alone and is incomplete. The table has hundreds of thousands of clones, 88% seen once; the top ten hold roughly 8%. Sequencing was performed on PBMCs or T cells enriched from blood (not recorded which). Receptor source: a woman in her sixties or seventies who had recovered from COVID-19.

A remark on this clone: Different DNA sequences within this sample yield the same CDR3. The rearrangement links TRBV6-5 to TRBJ1-1; the D gene is possibly TRBD1 (5 bases). V lost 0 bases, J lost 2 bases, and 7 bases lay in between. The CDR3 is 14 amino acids. Germline assignment: CDR1 MNHEY and CDR2 SVGAGI. The CDR3 loop reads CASSYSRGNTEAFF. The CDR3 nucleotides are TGTGCCAGCAGTTACTCGCGGGGCAACACTGAAGCTTTCTTT.

The rearrangement links TRBV2 to TRBJ2-3, with TRBD2 matching over 9 bases. The trim removed 8 bases at V and 4 bases at J, leaving 16 bases unmatched. Germline V gene lookup returns CDR1 SNHLY and CDR2 FYNNEI. The CDR3 length is 17 residues. Written as DNA, the CDR3 is TGTGCCAGCCGACGCGAGGCGGGGGGGCCGATAGCAGATACGCAGTATTTT. Its translation: CASRREAGGPIADTQYF.

This chain connects TRBV19 to TRBJ2-7, with D possibly matching TRBD2 (6 bases). V gave up 4 bases and J gave up 5 bases, with 15 bases separating them. This CDR3 spans 14 amino acids. Germline values: CDR1 LNHDA, CDR2 SQIVND (reference sequence). The CDR3 region is CASSKTGLDNEQYV. The CDR3 DNA sequence: TGTGCCAGTAGTAAGACGGGACTTGACAACGAGCAGTACGTC.

This clone was seen a single time. This chain links TRBV14 with TRBJ2-2; TRBD2 might be the D (7 bases). This CDR3 contains 18 residues. V gave up 0 bases and J gave up 3 bases, with 17 bases separating them. In germline, CDR1 is SGHDN, CDR2 FVKESK. In nucleotides, the CDR3 is TGTGCCAGCAGCCAAGATGAGGGGGGGCCTGAGTACACCGGGGAGCTGTTTTTT. Translating gives CASSQDEGGPEYTGELFF. Using reference TRBV14 and TRBJ2-2 for the parts outside the CDR3, the full variable domain is EAGVTQFPSHSVIEKGQTVTLRCDPISGHDNLYWYRRVMGKEIKFLLHFVKESKQDESGMPNNRFLAERTGGTYSTLKVQPAELEDSGVYFCASSQDEGGPEYTGELFFGEGSRLTVL.

V gene TRBV5-5 combines with J gene TRBJ1-2; the match to TRBD1 covers 7 bases. This CDR3 is built from 15 residues. Germline trimming cut 5 bases from V and 4 bases from J; bases unmatched to any gene: 11. From germline, CDR1 is SGHKS and CDR2 YYEKEE (reference sequence). CDR3 coding DNA: TGTGCCAGCAGACTCCGTGAGGGGGACAGCTATGGCTACACCTTC. Protein: CASRLREGDSYGYTF. The entire variable domain, with the rest obtained from reference TRBV5-5 and TRBJ1-2, is as follows: DAGVTQSPTHLIKTRGQQVTLRCSPISGHKSVSWYQQVLGQGPQFIFQYYEKEERGRGNFPDRFSARQFPNYSSELNVNALLLGDSALYLCASRLREGDSYGYTFGSGTRLTVV.

This sequence joins TRBV11-3 and TRBJ2-3, with D perhaps matching TRBD2 (7 bases). This CDR3 is built from 16 residues. The germline gives CDR1 SGHNT, CDR2 YENEEA. V was shortened by 0 bases and J by 7 bases, with 17 bases between the two germline ends. CDR3 bases: TGTGCCAGCAGCTTAGATCCCGAGAAGGGGGGGAATACGCAGTATTTT. The encoded protein is CASSLDPEKGGNTQYF.

The chain is built from TRBV5-1 and TRBJ2-3; 10 bases align to TRBD2. Germline CDR1 SGHRS, CDR2 YFSETQ. Losses at the gene ends were 2 bases for V and 3 bases for J; bases not matched to a gene: 9. This CDR3 contains 17 residues. DNA for the CDR3: TGCGCCAGCAGCTTAACGGGACTAGCGACGAATACAGATACGCAGTATTTT. Amino acids: CASSLTGLATNTDTQYF. Together with reference TRBV5-1 and TRBJ2-3, the CDR3 gives the full variable domain: KAGVTQTPRYLIKTRGQQVTLSCSPISGHRSVSWYQQTPGQGLQFLFEYFSETQRNKGNFPGRFSGRQFSNSRSEMNVSTLELGDSALYLCASSLTGLATNTDTQYFGPGTRLTVL.

The CDR3 nucleotides are TGCGCCAGCAGCCCAACTAAGCGGAGGACCGGGGAGCTGTTTTTT. Amino acid sequence: CASSPTKRRTGELFF. V gene TRBV23-1 combines with J gene TRBJ2-2; D perhaps matches TRBD2 (5 bases). TRBV23-1 belongs to the ORF category, with a function that is uncertain. The germline V and J ends were trimmed by 6 bases and 5 bases, with 16 bases remaining between them. This CDR3 has 15 amino acids.

The genes are TRBV27 and TRBJ1-6; D is uncertain. This CDR3 comprises 16 residues. The V and J ends lost 9 bases and 0 bases respectively, with 15 bases between them. Per the germline V gene, CDR1 is MNHEY and CDR2 is SMNVEV (reference sequence). CDR3 DNA sequence: TGTGCCAGGAAGTTGGGTGGGAGCTCCTATAATTCACCCCTCCACTTT. This sequence encodes CARKLGGSSYNSPLHF.

The rearrangement joins TRBV29-1 to TRBJ2-1, with 7 bases identical to TRBD1. The CDR3 is 14 residues long. Germline CDR1 and CDR2: SQVTM and ANQGSEA. V was pared by 7 bases and J by 0 bases, with 6 bases of the junction left unmatched. DNA for the CDR3: TGCAGCGCCCCGACAGGGAGCTCCTACAATGAGCAGTTCTTC. Its translation: CSAPTGSSYNEQFF.

The chain joins TRBV11-3 to TRBJ1-2; D call uncertain. CDR3 length: 12 amino acids. Trimming took off 0 bases at V and 8 bases at J, with 7 bases between the two ends. The V gene's germline CDR1 is SGHNT and CDR2 YENEEA. CDR3 loop: CASSLDLFGYTF. The CDR3 DNA reads as TGTGCCAGCAGCTTAGATCTCTTCGGCTACACCTTC.

The chain employs TRBV4-1 and TRBJ2-3, with 7 bases matching TRBD2. Trimming at V came to 2 bases and at J to 2 bases, leaving 4 bases not matched to a gene. The germline V gene has CDR1 MGHRA and CDR2 YSYEKL. CDR3 length: 15 amino acids. The CDR3 loop is CASSQKRGTTDTQYF. The CDR3 nucleotides are TGCGCCAGCAGCCAAAAGCGGGGAACCACAGATACGCAGTATTTT.

The rearrangement joins TRBV9 to TRBJ1-2; possibly TRBD1 for D (5 bases). CDR3 length: 14 residues. CDR1 is SGDLS, CDR2 YYNGEE, per germline. V shed 0 bases and J shed 4 bases, with 10 bases lying between them. The CDR3: CASSVASGIYGYTF. The DNA of the CDR3 is TGTGCCAGCAGCGTAGCTTCAGGGATCTATGGCTACACCTTC. Full variable domain (missing parts from reference TRBV9 and TRBJ1-2): DSGVTQTPKHLITATGQRVTLRCSPRSGDLSVYWYQQSLDQGLQFLIQYYNGEERAKGNILERFSAQQFPDLHSELNLSSLELGDSALYFCASSVASGIYGYTFGSGTRLTVV.

The chain couples TRBV7-2 to TRBJ2-7, with D unresolved. Germline V gene sequence: CDR1 SGHTA, CDR2 FQGNSA. The CDR3 consists of 11 residues. V lost 5 bases and J 2 bases, leaving 4 bases between the germline ends. The CDR3 bases are TGTGCCAGCAGCCATGCCTACGAGCAGTACTTC. It yields the protein CASSHAYEQYF.

In nucleotides, the CDR3 is TGTGCCAGCAGCCACACGAATGGCCAAGAGACCCAGTACTTC. It encodes CASSHTNGQETQYF. The rearrangement uses TRBV11-2 and TRBJ2-5; D is unresolved. Deletions cut 5 bases from V and 1 base from J, with 11 bases between. CDR1 and CDR2 (germline): SGHAT, FQNNGV. The CDR3 totals 14 residues.

This rearrangement joins TRBV5-1 to TRBJ2-6, with 7 bases lining up with TRBD1. The CDR3 is made up of 18 amino acids. CDR1 is SGHRS and CDR2 is YFSETQ in the germline V gene. After removal of 1 base from V and 1 base from J, the junction contained 8 bases not matched to a gene. The chain's CDR3 is CASSLRGQVTSGANVLTF. Written as DNA, the CDR3 is TGCGCCAGCAGCTTGAGGGGGCAGGTTACTTCTGGGGCCAACGTCCTGACTTTC.

The chain has TRBV27 and TRBJ1-3; 7 positions match TRBD1. In germline, CDR1 is MNHEY, CDR2 SMNVEV (reference sequence). J gave up 2 bases and V 5 bases, and 6 bases lay outside the gene matches. The CDR3 loop spans 15 amino acids. In DNA form, the CDR3 reads TGTGCCAGCAGTCCCCAGGGGGGAGCTGGAAACACCATATATTTT. Amino acid sequence: CASSPQGGAGNTIYF.